Described below is a single T cell receptor beta chain sequence and its context. Its antigen is still unknown. Sequencing was performed with immunoSEQ multiplex PCR; in TCRdb, only in-frame clones are kept and a portion is missing. The data contain tens of thousands of clones, around 83% of them singletons. Germline loops: CDR1 MNHEY, CDR2 SVGAGI. The CDR3 runs to 14 residues. V gave up 5 bases and J gave up 0 bases; unmatched junction bases: 4. These data belong to a study of OX40 agonist ivuxolimab in advanced cancers. Overall study context: Patients with prior anti-PD-1, anti-PD-L1 or anti-CTLA-4 therapy were eligible; 40% had some. General study results and limits: Relative to CD4+ cells, CD8+ T cells on average had more expanded clones.

Autoimmune disease history or systemic immunosuppression led to patient exclusion. Sequenced material: CD4+ or CD8+ T cells sorted from blood, taken in a trial of the OX40 agonist ivuxolimab. The receptor was derived from an adult with an advanced solid tumor such as melanoma, head and neck, liver or kidney cancer. V usage is TRBV6-5 and J usage is TRBJ2-7; TRBD2 matches at 7 bases. DNA of the CDR3: TGTGCCAGCAGTGAACTAGCGACCTCCTACGAGCAGTACTTC. Translation gives CASSELATSYEQYF.